Following are 7 T cell receptor beta chains from one sample sequenced in a study of blood T cell repertoires in COVID-19. The data were produced by immunoSEQ multiplex PCR, yet TCRdb's version contains in-frame clones alone and is incomplete. The sample includes some 200,000 clones, 86% of them seen just once. Sequenced material: peripheral blood. These receptors were taken from a man older than 75 with acute or convalescent COVID-19.

The V call is TRBV4-2, the J call TRBJ2-1; D remains unclear. This CDR3 is 12 amino acids long. Trimming cost V 2 bases and J 5 bases, with 4 bases left between them. Per the germline V gene, CDR1 is LGHNA and CDR2 is YNFKEQ. DNA of the CDR3: TGTGCCAGCAGCCAACGAGACAATGAGCAGTTCTTC. This encodes CASSQRDNEQFF.

The chain is built from TRBV18 and TRBJ1-5, with TRBD1 as a possible D gene (5 bases). CDR1 and CDR2 from the germline V gene are KGHSH and LQKENI. CDR3 size: 16 residues. Trimming removed 0 bases from V and 3 bases from J, with 12 bases in between. The CDR3 DNA reads as TGTGCCAGCTCACCACCCGGGGGAGGAAACAATCAGCCCCAGCATTTT. Protein product: CASSPPGGGNNQPQHF.

CDR3 sequence reads: CASRSRSGNTGELFF. The CDR3, as DNA: TGTGCCAGCAGATCCAGGTCCGGAAACACCGGGGAGCTGTTTTTT. This chain links TRBV6-1 with TRBJ2-2, with no clear D. The length of the CDR3 is 15 residues. CDR1 is MNHNS, CDR2 SASEGT, per germline. V was clipped by 6 bases and J by 2 bases, with 13 bases between them.

The rearrangement uses TRBV18 and TRBJ1-3, with D unresolved. Trimming removed 0 bases from V and 2 bases from J, with 14 bases in between. This CDR3 comprises 17 residues. The germline CDR1 and CDR2 sequences are KGHSH and LQKENI. This chain's CDR3 is CASSPPGGPTAGNTIYF. CDR3 in DNA: TGTGCCAGCTCACCACCGGGCGGGCCTACCGCTGGAAACACCATATATTTT.

The chain employs TRBV11-1 and TRBJ2-3; D is ambiguous. Germline V gene lookup returns CDR1 SGHAT and CDR2 FQDESV (reference sequence). V lost 7 bases, J lost 6 bases, and 11 bases lay in between. The CDR3 spans 12 residues. The CDR3 protein is CASNYTPDTQYF. In nucleotides, the CDR3 is TGTGCCAGCAACTACACGCCGGATACGCAGTATTTT.

V gene TRBV3-1 (or the pseudogene TRBV3-2) combines with J gene TRBJ2-2, with 8 positions matching TRBD2. Germline CDR1 LGHDT, CDR2 YNNKEL (reference sequence). The CDR3 totals 16 residues. The junction had 5 bases not matched to a gene; V was cut back by 4 bases and J by 1 base. The CDR3 spells CASSRYSGENTGELFF. The CDR3 DNA is TGTGCCAGCAGCCGGTATAGCGGGGAGAACACCGGGGAGCTGTTTTTT.

CDR3 region: CASSTTGTGGYTF. In DNA form, the CDR3 reads TGTGCCAGCAGCACTACAGGGACGGGTGGCTACACCTTC. The V and J genes are TRBV6-6 and TRBJ1-2; a possible D gene is TRBD1 (6 bases). Trimming took 6 bases from V and 7 from J, leaving 15 bases between them. The germline V gene encodes CDR1 MNHNY and CDR2 SVGAGI (reference sequence). The CDR3 extends over 13 amino acids.